The 31 T cell receptor beta chains in this list originate from one sample, sequenced in a study of blood T cell repertoires in COVID-19. TCRdb keeps only in-frame clones here, not all; method: immunoSEQ multiplex PCR. The sample includes approximately 440,000 clones, roughly 87% seen only once; the top ten take 0.65% to 0.9%. The specimen was PBMCs or T cells enriched from blood (not recorded which). Receptors were obtained from a woman aged 18-35 years who had recovered from COVID-19.

This clone has a handful of counts. The chain recombines TRBV2 with TRBJ2-7, with 12 bases identical to TRBD2. The junction had 2 bases not matched to a gene; V was cut back by 3 bases and J by 2 bases. Per germline, CDR1 SNHLY and CDR2 FYNNEI. The CDR3 spans 15 residues. CDR3 DNA sequence: TGTGCCAGCAGTGAGGCTAGCGGGGGGGCCTACGAGCAGTACTTC. Translation: CASSEASGGAYEQYF. Full variable domain (outside the CDR3, taken from reference TRBV2 and TRBJ2-7): EPEVTQTPSHQVTQMGQEVILRCVPISNHLYFYWYRQILGQKVEFLVSFYNNEISEKSEIFDDQFSVERPDGSNFTLKIRSTKLEDSAMYFCASSEASGGAYEQYFGPGTRLTVT.

The rearrangement links TRBV2 to TRBJ1-4, with D uncertain. Trimming shortened V by 6 bases and J by 8 bases, and 16 bases separated the two germline ends. CDR1 and CDR2 from the germline V gene are SNHLY and FYNNEI. The CDR3 runs to 14 residues. The CDR3, as DNA: TGTGCCAGCAGGCCGACACGGGGAGGGGAAAAACTGTTTTTT. Its translation is CASRPTRGGEKLFF.

The rearrangement uses TRBV10-3 and TRBJ1-4, with D tentatively TRBD1 (5 bases). Germline V gives CDR1 ENHRY, CDR2 SYGVKD. With 0 bases removed from V and 0 bases from J, the gap between germline ends came to 11 bases. The CDR3 extends over 17 amino acids. CDR3 in DNA: TGTGCCATCAGTGAGTCAGGGACTTCTGCAACTAATGAAAAACTGTTTTTT. Residues: CAISESGTSATNEKLFF.

The chain is built from TRBV29-1 and TRBJ2-2; tentative D call: TRBD1 (5 bases). CDR3 length: 13 residues. V dropped 1 base and J dropped 7 bases, with 10 bases sitting between them. Germline V gene lookup returns CDR1 SQVTM and CDR2 ANQGSEA. CDR3 nucleotide sequence: TGCAGCGTTGAAGCAGGGCAGGGCGGGGAGCTGTTTTTT. Protein product: CSVEAGQGGELFF.

This clone was picked up one time. The chain recombines TRBV12-3 or TRBV12-4 with TRBJ1-6, with D perhaps TRBD1 (5 bases). Trimming stripped 6 bases from V and 10 bases from J, with 10 bases between. This CDR3 has 12 residues. The CDR3 is CASSAGRSPLHF. The DNA of the CDR3 is TGTGCCAGCAGCGCAGGGAGGTCACCCCTCCACTTT.

This clone was counted a few times. The V gene is TRBV7-2, the J gene TRBJ2-7; a possible D gene is TRBD2 (5 bases). Deletions cut 1 base from V and 2 bases from J, with 9 bases between. The CDR3 consists of 14 residues. The V gene's germline CDR1 is SGHTA and CDR2 FQGNSA. The CDR3 here is CASSLERRTYEQYF. CDR3 nucleotides: TGTGCCAGCAGCTTAGAAAGGAGGACCTACGAGCAGTACTTC.

The rearrangement links TRBV7-8 to TRBJ2-2; D not resolved. The ends were cut back, 5 bases at V and 2 bases at J, with 12 bases in the middle. The CDR3 length is 15 residues. Per the germline V gene, CDR1 is SGHVS and CDR2 is FQNEAQ. CDR3 coding DNA: TGTGCCAGCAGCCCGGTTCGCCTCAACACCGGGGAGCTGTTTTTT. It codes for CASSPVRLNTGELFF. The complete variable domain, with remaining parts taken from reference TRBV7-8 and TRBJ2-2, reads GAGVSQSPRYKVAKRGQDVALRCDPISGHVSLFWYQQALGQGPEFLTYFQNEAQLDKSGLPSDRFFAERPEGSVSTLKIQRTQQEDSAVYLCASSPVRLNTGELFFGEGSRLTVL.

The CDR3, as DNA: TGTGCCAGTAGTATAGAAGTGGGGGGTTACACTGAAGCTTTCTTT. This sequence encodes CASSIEVGGYTEAFF. The chain carries TRBV19 and TRBJ1-1; D might be TRBD1 (5 bases). The CDR3 has 15 residues. V was cut by 0 bases and J by 3 bases, with 11 bases left in between. The germline CDR1 and CDR2 sequences are LNHDA and SQIVND (reference sequence). Full variable domain (rest looked up from reference TRBV19 and TRBJ1-1): DGGITQSPKYLFRKEGQNVTLSCEQNLNHDAMYWYRQDPGQGLRLIYYSQIVNDFQKGDIAEGYSVSREKKESFPLTVTSAQKNPTAFYLCASSIEVGGYTEAFFGQGTRLTVV.

This chain connects TRBV2 to TRBJ2-3; TRBD2 is a possible D gene (5 bases). V lost 6 bases, J lost 5 bases, and 15 bases lay in between. Germline lookup yields CDR1 SNHLY and CDR2 FYNNEI. The CDR3 length is 14 residues. CDR3 sequence: CASRASAGRDTQYF. CDR3 bases: TGTGCCAGCAGGGCCTCGGCGGGCCGAGATACGCAGTATTTT.

This clone was observed once. The chain employs TRBV7-7 and TRBJ2-1; a possible D gene is TRBD1 (5 bases). The V end lost 3 bases, the J end lost 5 bases, and 8 bases lay between the germline ends. Germline values: CDR1 SSHAT, CDR2 FNYEAQ (reference sequence). This CDR3 comprises 13 residues. CDR3 DNA sequence: TGTGCCAGCAGCTTGGACAAACACAATGAGCAGTTCTTC. Amino acids: CASSLDKHNEQFF.

This clone was seen once. This chain joins TRBV5-1 and TRBJ2-1; possibly TRBD1 for D (5 bases). The V end was cut by 9 bases, the J end by 4 bases, with 8 bases between. This CDR3 region has 11 residues. The germline gives CDR1 SGHRS, CDR2 YFSETQ. The CDR3 nucleotides read TGCGCCACGTCAGGGTACAATGAGCAGTTCTTC. This encodes CATSGYNEQFF.

The CDR3: CASSWGTGDANEKLFF. The CDR3 DNA reads as TGCGCCAGCAGCTGGGGGACAGGGGATGCCAACGAAAAACTGTTTTTT. V is TRBV5-1 and J is TRBJ1-4, with 10 bases matching TRBD1. The CDR3 spans 16 residues. V lost 3 bases to trimming and J lost 8 bases; unmatched junction nucleotides: 10. Germline lookup yields CDR1 SGHRS and CDR2 YFSETQ.

This clone was seen a handful of times. V is TRBV5-1 and J is TRBJ1-1, with D possibly being TRBD1 (5 bases). Germline loops: CDR1 SGHRS, CDR2 YFSETQ. V was cut by 3 bases and J by 5 bases, with 20 bases left in between. The CDR3 has 16 residues. CDR3: CASSSSHGGAVTEAFF. As DNA, the CDR3 is TGCGCCAGCAGCTCCTCGCACGGGGGAGCAGTGACTGAAGCTTTCTTT.

The J gene is TRBJ1-1, the V gene TRBV12-5; TRBD1 matches 7 bases. The CDR3 spans 15 residues. CDR1 is LGHNT, CDR2 FRNRAP, per germline. V lost 7 bases, J lost 5 bases, and 13 bases stayed unmatched. CDR3 nucleotides: TGTGCTAGTGCGGGCTCGACAGGGTGGGATACTGAAGCTTTCTTT. It translates to CASAGSTGWDTEAFF.

This clone was seen a handful of times. V gene TRBV10-3 combines with J gene TRBJ1-1; D may be TRBD1 (5 bases). The CDR3 spans 14 residues. The germline gives CDR1 ENHRY, CDR2 SYGVKD. Trimming left V 8 bases short and J 10 bases short, with 23 bases between. This CDR3 is CAIAEQEGLGGAFF. CDR3 DNA sequence: TGTGCCATCGCCGAGCAGGAGGGATTGGGGGGAGCTTTCTTT.

The rearrangement links TRBV30 to TRBJ2-2; 7 positions match TRBD1. The V and J ends lost 5 bases and 4 bases, in that order; junction bases with no gene match: 7. The V gene's germline CDR1 is GTSNPN and CDR2 SVGIG (reference sequence). CDR3 length: 14 residues. Here the CDR3 DNA reads TGTGCCTGGGAAGCTAACAGGGGCACCGGGGAGCTGTTTTTT. Amino acids: CAWEANRGTGELFF.

The chain combines TRBV7-3 with TRBJ2-5; TRBD1 might be the D (6 bases). The V and J ends lost 2 bases and 7 bases respectively, with 14 bases between them. Germline V gives CDR1 SGHTA, CDR2 FQGTGA. This CDR3 has 14 residues. In DNA form, the CDR3 reads TGTGCCAGCAGCTTATCAGGGGAGCAGGGGACCCAGTACTTC. Residues: CASSLSGEQGTQYF.

The V call is TRBV5-1, the J call TRBJ2-1; 10 positions agree with TRBD2. The CDR3 runs to 15 residues. The germline V gene encodes CDR1 SGHRS and CDR2 YFSETQ. V shed 1 base and J 8 bases; nucleotides not matched to a gene: 6. CDR3 bases: TGCGCCAGCAGCTTGTGGGGTAGCGGGGGGTATGAGCAGTTCTTC. It yields the protein CASSLWGSGGYEQFF. The variable domain in full, with the rest retrieved from reference TRBV5-1 and TRBJ2-1, is KAGVTQTPRYLIKTRGQQVTLSCSPISGHRSVSWYQQTPGQGLQFLFEYFSETQRNKGNFPGRFSGRQFSNSRSEMNVSTLELGDSALYLCASSLWGSGGYEQFFGPGTRLTVL.

The table lists this clone with many counts. The chain combines TRBV21-1 with TRBJ2-5; TRBD2 is the table's D call and was not checked against the DNA. TRBV21-1 corresponds to a pseudogene. The CDR3 has 14 amino acids. CDR3 residues: CASSTLAGIETQYF. The DNA for the CDR3 is TGTGCCAGCAGCACCCTAGCGGGAATAGAGACCCAGTACTTC.

The rearrangement uses TRBV19 and TRBJ1-4; D possibly corresponds to TRBD1 (5 bases). The CDR3 runs to 14 residues. V lost 4 bases and J lost 6, with 12 bases in between. Per germline, CDR1 LNHDA and CDR2 SQIVND (reference sequence). CDR3 bases: TGTGCCAGTAGTAACACCGGGGGGGATGAAAAACTGTTTTTT. It codes for CASSNTGGDEKLFF.

The J gene is TRBJ1-2, the V gene TRBV2, with TRBD1 as a possible D gene (5 bases). The ends were cut back, 4 bases at V and 3 bases at J, with 12 bases in the middle. The CDR3 consists of 14 residues. Germline CDR1 is SNHLY and CDR2 is FYNNEI. CDR3 in amino acids: CASSVSRGDYGYTF. CDR3 nucleotide sequence: TGTGCCAGCAGTGTTTCAAGGGGTGACTATGGCTACACCTTC.

V is TRBV29-1 and J is TRBJ1-5; D is undetermined. Per the germline V gene, CDR1 is SQVTM and CDR2 is ANQGSEA. The CDR3 is 17 residues long. The germline V and J ends were trimmed by 5 bases and 9 bases, with 29 bases remaining between them. CDR3 residues: CSVPHPGFRLSSWPQHF. CDR3 coding DNA: TGCAGCGTTCCGCACCCCGGGTTTAGACTTTCGTCGTGGCCCCAGCATTTT.

This clone was found once. The rearrangement joins TRBV11-3 to TRBJ1-1, with a possible D match to TRBD1 (5 bases). V gave up 4 bases and J gave up 2 bases, with 14 bases separating them. Germline CDR1 is SGHNT and CDR2 is YENEEA. The CDR3 is made up of 15 amino acids. The CDR3 region is CASSSRGTPNTEAFF. The CDR3 coding sequence is TGTGCCAGCAGCTCTAGAGGGACTCCCAACACTGAAGCTTTCTTT. The full variable domain, completed using reference TRBV11-3 and TRBJ1-1, is EAGVVQSPRYKIIEKKQPVAFWCNPISGHNTLYWYLQNLGQGPELLIRYENEEAVDDSQLPKDRFSAERLKGVDSTLKIQPAELGDSAVYLCASSSRGTPNTEAFFGQGTRLTVV.

The V call is TRBV4-1, the J call TRBJ2-1, with D maybe TRBD2 (5 bases). CDR3 length equals 15 residues. The V and J ends lost 1 base and 2 bases respectively, with 9 bases between them. Germline V CDR1 and CDR2: MGHRA, YSYEKL. The CDR3 DNA reads TGCGCCAGCAGCCAAGGCCTAGCAACCTACAATGAGCAGTTCTTC. This sequence encodes CASSQGLATYNEQFF.

The chain employs TRBV11-2 and TRBJ2-1; no clear D gene. This CDR3 has 15 residues. V lost 0 bases and J lost 0, with 6 bases in between. Per germline, CDR1 SGHAT and CDR2 FQNNGV. Here the CDR3 reads CASSLDVSSYNEQFF. Written as DNA, the CDR3 is TGTGCCAGCAGCTTAGACGTTAGCTCCTACAATGAGCAGTTCTTC.

This rearrangement joins TRBV5-1 to TRBJ1-4; 9 bases agree with TRBD1. The CDR3 is made up of 15 amino acids. The germline V gene has CDR1 SGHRS and CDR2 YFSETQ. Unmatched junction bases numbered 7, after V lost 2 bases and J lost 8 bases. CDR3 sequence: CASSLDGTGSEKLFF. The CDR3 DNA reads as TGCGCCAGCAGCTTAGATGGGACAGGGAGCGAAAAACTGTTTTTT.

The chain employs TRBV10-3 and TRBJ1-1; 7 bases are a match to TRBD1. Germline V lookup: CDR1 ENHRY, CDR2 SYGVKD. V trimming: 6 bases; J trimming: 0 bases; junction bases outside the gene matches: 4. The CDR3 runs to 14 residues. CDR3 DNA sequence: TGTGCCATCAGGAGGGACAGTTTGAACACTGAAGCTTTCTTT. It encodes CAIRRDSLNTEAFF.

The CDR3 nucleotides read TGTGCCAGCAGCTCTCGCGGTACCGGGAGCGTTCACACCTTC. Protein product: CASSSRGTGSVHTF. This chain joins TRBV5-8 and TRBJ1-2; no reliable D call. V lost 3 bases and J lost 12, with 21 bases in between. The CDR3 runs to 14 residues. In germline, CDR1 is SGHTS, CDR2 YDEGEE.

The rearrangement links TRBV7-8 to TRBJ2-5; 8 bases are shared with TRBD2. This CDR3 region has 15 residues. Germline-derived CDR1 and CDR2 are SGHVS and FQNEAQ. With V trimmed by 4 bases and J by 4 bases, 8 bases remained unmatched. CDR3 in amino acids: CASSSHLRGGETQYF. In DNA, the CDR3 is TGTGCCAGCAGCTCCCATCTTCGGGGGGGAGAGACCCAGTACTTC.

On this clone: Different DNA sequences within this sample yield the same CDR3. CDR3 loop: CASSIRGGSYNEQFF. The CDR3 DNA is TGTGCCAGTAGTATTAGAGGGGGCTCCTACAATGAGCAGTTCTTC. The V and J genes are TRBV19 and TRBJ2-1; maybe TRBD1 (6 bases). Germline V gene data show CDR1 as LNHDA and CDR2 as SQIVND (reference sequence). Trimming stripped 3 bases from V and 0 bases from J, with 9 bases between. The CDR3 runs to 15 residues.

The chain recombines TRBV7-8 with TRBJ2-7; D might be TRBD1 (6 bases). CDR1 SGHVS and CDR2 FQNEAQ come from the germline V gene. Trimming left V 5 bases short and J 13 bases short, with 18 bases between. The CDR3 is made up of 12 amino acids. The CDR3 region is CASSPRRDKVYF. The CDR3 DNA reads TGTGCCAGCAGCCCGCGCCGGGACAAAGTTTACTTC.